This T cell receptor (beta chain) was retrieved from a study of T cell clonotyping in hematopoietic cell transplantation. As for the study in general: Recipient samples before transplant were obtained post-cytoreduction. Study-wide findings and caveats: Graft donor and pretransplant recipient Inverse Simpson Index values predicted broader posttransplant TCR diversity. Recipient TCR diversity dropped after transplant; expanded clonotypes rose from day 30 to 180.

The time point is: recipient sample about 28 days before transplant, after cytoreduction. Recipient blood drawn about 28 days pretransplant and days 30, 100, 180 after. Regarding this clone: Its antigen is unknown.

The V gene's germline CDR1 is ENHRY and CDR2 SYGVKD. The CDR3 extends over 13 amino acids. The V gene lost 5 bases and the J gene lost 4 bases, with 8 bases spanning the gap. Sequencing used immunoSEQ multiplex PCR; TCRdb keeps in-frame clones, though not all of them. Here the sample spans about 9,000 clones, approximately 80% being singletons. The sample in question was peripheral blood mononuclear cells, obtained before stem cell transplant. The chain has TRBV10-3 and TRBJ1-4, with D possibly being TRBD1 (6 bases). The sequence came from a man between 60 and 75 years old with acute myeloid leukemia. Some clones in this sample may be carry-over from other donors' samples. As DNA, the CDR3 is TGTGCCATCAGTACAGGGATTAATGAAAAACTGTTTTTT. Its translation: CAISTGINEKLFF.